The clone carrying this T cell receptor (beta chain) was observed a few times. Its antigen is as yet unknown. The junction shows a germline mismatch at one end, possibly a read error. This sample was included in a study of T cell repertoires in cytomegalovirus infection. Study summary: TCR beta signatures that were public indicated CMV infection and matching HLA type.

The CDR3 contains 17 residues. The V gene's germline CDR1 is SSHAT and CDR2 FNYEAQ (reference sequence). TCRdb processed the reads anew with MiXCR; each CDR3 protein has one entry. Among 900,000 to 950,000 distinct CDR3 sequences listed, about 33% were seen once. The sequence derives from a human donor in good health (CMV status not recorded). Some clones in this sample may be carry-over from other donors' samples. The input for sequencing was cultured CD8+ T cells from PBMCs, taken from culture after CMV antigen stimulation. The rearrangement links TRBV7-7 to TRBJ2-2; 12 bases are a match to TRBD2. CDR3 sequence: CASSQWTSGVNTGELFF. The CDR3 coding sequence is TGTGCTAGCAGCCAATGGACTAGCGGGGTGAACACCGGGGAGCTGTTTTTT.